The 28 T cell receptor beta chains reported below all come from one sample, sequenced in a study of blood T cell repertoires in COVID-19 (dated by TCRdb to about 2020). Library generation was performed with the immunoSEQ multiplex PCR assay. TCRdb obtained this table from immuneACCESS and retained in-frame rearrangements with V and J assigned. These tables miss some clones; where compared with another copy, unresolved V genes account for less than half of the shortfall, and the remainder is unexplained. The table for this sample lists some 280,000 clones; around 81% of them were counted only once. Jointly, the top ten make up over 3.5% of the sample. The sequenced material came from peripheral blood. The receptors here all came from a woman between 45 and 65 years old with active or convalescent COVID-19.

V and J are TRBV7-2 and TRBJ1-5, with D tentatively TRBD1 (6 bases). The CDR3 sequence is 16 residues long. Trimming took off 1 base at V and 2 bases at J, with 12 bases between the two ends. Per germline, CDR1 SGHTA and CDR2 FQGNSA. CDR3 sequence reads: CASSLDGQSGNQPQHF. Written as DNA, the CDR3 is TGTGCCAGCAGCTTAGATGGACAGTCCGGCAATCAGCCCCAGCATTTT.

Worth noting for this clone: Germline and junction disagree at one end, which may indicate a read error. The chain joins TRBV7-7 to TRBJ2-1; 11 bases line up with TRBD2. This CDR3 has 14 amino acids. CDR1 is SSHAT, CDR2 FNYEAQ, per germline (reference sequence). The CDR3 DNA follows: TGTGCTAGCAGCTTTGGGCTAGCGGGGGGTGAGCAGTTCTTC. Translated, it gives CASSFGLAGGEQFF.

The V gene is TRBV19, the J gene TRBJ1-2; D gene uncertain. Trimming removed 5 bases at V and 8 bases at J, with 15 bases between. From germline, CDR1 is LNHDA and CDR2 SQIVND (reference sequence). This CDR3 spans 13 amino acids. For the CDR3, the DNA is TGTGCCAGTAGTCCGGAGGGTATCGGGGGCTACACCTTC. Its protein is CASSPEGIGGYTF.

This clone was detected only a few times. V usage is TRBV19 and J usage is TRBJ2-6; TRBD1 agrees at 11 bases. V lost 6 bases and J lost 3; bases outside the gene matches: 7. This CDR3 is 17 amino acids long. CDR1 and CDR2 from the germline V gene are LNHDA and SQIVND (reference sequence). CDR3 coding DNA: TGTGCCAGTAGGCTCCGGGACAGGGGGGTTGGGGCCAACGTCCTGACTTTC. It codes for CASRLRDRGVGANVLTF.

V usage is TRBV28 and J usage is TRBJ2-1; 10 bases agree with TRBD2. Germline lookup yields CDR1 MDHEN and CDR2 SYDVKM. The CDR3 consists of 15 residues. V was clipped by 8 bases and J by 4 bases; unmatched bases: 8. In DNA form, the CDR3 reads TGTGCCAGCGGGGTAGCGGGAGGAGGGTACAATGAGCAGTTCTTC. This sequence encodes CASGVAGGGYNEQFF.

This chain uses TRBV5-1 with TRBJ2-7; D remains ambiguous. Per germline, CDR1 SGHRS and CDR2 YFSETQ. V lost 1 base, J lost 0 bases, and 11 bases lay in between. This CDR3 has 15 amino acids. DNA for the CDR3: TGCGCCAGCAGCTTGTCGGTGGGCATCTCCTACGAGCAGTACTTC. Translation gives CASSLSVGISYEQYF.

The chain carries TRBV7-8 and TRBJ2-1; D is undetermined. The CDR3 spans 12 residues. The germline V gene has CDR1 SGHVS and CDR2 FQNEAQ. V was pared by 5 bases and J by 10 bases, with 12 bases between. The CDR3: CASSPRSVEQFF. Here the CDR3 DNA reads TGTGCCAGCAGCCCGAGGAGTGTGGAGCAGTTCTTC.

This chain links TRBV18 with TRBJ1-2, with D possibly TRBD1 on 5 matching bases. The CDR3 runs 16 residues. V lost 3 bases, J lost 0 bases, and 14 bases lay in between. CDR1 and CDR2 from the germline V gene are KGHSH and LQKENI. The CDR3 coding sequence is TGTGCCAGCTCACCGCCCGGGGGAGGGACTAACTATGGCTACACCTTC. Translation: CASSPPGGGTNYGYTF.

About this clone: The same CDR3 arises from other DNA sequences in this sample as well. The chain is built from TRBV2 and TRBJ1-6, with 8 bases that match TRBD1. Trimming at V came to 2 bases and at J to 6 bases, leaving 3 bases not matched to a gene. Germline-derived CDR1 and CDR2 are SNHLY and FYNNEI. The CDR3 runs to 15 residues. The CDR3 spells CASSEQGAGNSPLHF. CDR3 sequence (DNA): TGTGCCAGCAGTGAACAGGGGGCAGGTAATTCACCCCTCCACTTT.

The chain links TRBV15 to TRBJ1-1; D remains ambiguous. The CDR3 totals 16 residues. V lost 3 bases and J lost 1, with 15 bases in between. Germline-derived CDR1 and CDR2 are LNHNV and YYDKDF (reference sequence). The DNA of the CDR3 is TGTGCCACCAGCAGCGGACTTAGGTTGGCGAACACTGAAGCTTTCTTT. Translated, it gives CATSSGLRLANTEAFF.

The V call is TRBV19, the J call TRBJ2-1; D is unclear. Germline-derived CDR1 and CDR2 are LNHDA and SQIVND (reference sequence). The V gene lost 5 bases and the J gene lost 7 bases, with 9 bases spanning the gap. The CDR3 extends over 12 amino acids. As DNA, the CDR3 is TGTGCCAGTAGTGCAACTGCTAATGAGCAGTTCTTC. As protein: CASSATANEQFF.

The chain employs TRBV29-1 and TRBJ2-2, with TRBD1 as a possible D gene (5 bases). The length of the CDR3 is 14 residues. Trimming removed 4 bases at V and 6 bases at J, with 15 bases between. The germline V gene encodes CDR1 SQVTM and CDR2 ANQGSEA. The CDR3 here is CSVVLSGFAGELFF. In DNA form, the CDR3 reads TGCAGCGTTGTGCTATCAGGGTTCGCCGGGGAGCTGTTTTTT.

The V call is TRBV13, the J call TRBJ1-3, with D hard to call. CDR1 PRHDT and CDR2 FYEKMQ come from the germline V gene (reference sequence). Between the trimmed V and J ends, which lost 5 bases and 1 base, there was a span of 9 bases. CDR3 length: 14 amino acids. The CDR3 DNA reads TGTGCCAGCAGCCGGTTCCGGTCTGGAAACACCATATATTTT. Protein product: CASSRFRSGNTIYF.

The chain couples TRBV7-2 to TRBJ2-5; 9 positions match TRBD2. Germline V gene sequence: CDR1 SGHTA, CDR2 FQGNSA. CDR3 length: 17 residues. Losses at the gene ends were 0 bases for V and 0 bases for J; bases not matched to a gene: 5. The chain's CDR3 is CASSLALAGPYQETQYF. For the CDR3, the DNA is TGTGCCAGCAGCTTAGCTCTAGCGGGACCCTACCAAGAGACCCAGTACTTC.

The J gene is TRBJ1-2, the V gene TRBV5-1; D remains unclear. The germline gives CDR1 SGHRS, CDR2 YFSETQ. Trimming left V 0 bases short and J 4 bases short, with 7 bases between. The CDR3 sequence is 13 residues long. The CDR3 region has the DNA TGCGCCAGCAGCTTGGGACAACTCTATGGCTACACCTTC. Translation: CASSLGQLYGYTF.

The V and J genes are TRBV5-1 and TRBJ2-5, with 9 bases lining up with TRBD2. The ends lost 1 base at V and 5 bases at J; junction bases unmatched: 9. Germline V CDR1 and CDR2: SGHRS, YFSETQ. The CDR3 has 16 amino acids. The CDR3 reads CASSLNRGRAGETQYF. Written as DNA, the CDR3 is TGCGCCAGCAGCTTGAATCGCGGGAGGGCCGGGGAGACCCAGTACTTC.

This clone was seen just once. V and J are TRBV19 and TRBJ2-1; 14 nucleotides agree with TRBD2. Germline CDR1 is LNHDA and CDR2 is SQIVND (reference sequence). With 7 bases clipped from V and 10 bases from J, the junction kept 12 bases outside the gene matches. The CDR3 is made up of 16 amino acids. The CDR3 DNA reads TGTGCCAGTATGGGACTAGCGGGAGACCTCCGAAGGGAGCAGTTCTTC. Residues: CASMGLAGDLRREQFF. Filled out from reference TRBV19 and TRBJ2-1, the complete variable domain reads DGGITQSPKYLFRKEGQNVTLSCEQNLNHDAMYWYRQDPGQGLRLIYYSQIVNDFQKGDIAEGYSVSREKKESFPLTVTSAQKNPTAFYLCASMGLAGDLRREQFFGPGTRLTVL.

The chain has TRBV5-1 and TRBJ2-6, with 7 bases that match TRBD1. The CDR3 covers 19 residues. CDR1 is SGHRS, CDR2 YFSETQ, per germline. V trimming: 3 bases; J trimming: 0 bases; junction bases outside the gene matches: 12. In DNA form, the CDR3 reads TGCGCCAGCAGCTCACCTCCCGGGACAGCAAGCTCTGGGGCCAACGTCCTGACTTTC. Protein product: CASSSPPGTASSGANVLTF.

The J gene is TRBJ2-5, the V gene TRBV19; no reliable D call. Trimming stripped 4 bases from V and 4 bases from J, with 7 bases between. This CDR3 has 12 amino acids. Germline CDR1 LNHDA, CDR2 SQIVND (reference sequence). For the CDR3, the DNA is TGTGCCAGTAGTACGGGTTTAGAGACCCAGTACTTC. This gives the protein CASSTGLETQYF.

The chain employs TRBV19 and TRBJ1-4, with 7 bases that match TRBD1. The V and J ends lost 6 bases and 5 bases, in that order; junction bases with no gene match: 9. Germline values: CDR1 LNHDA, CDR2 SQIVND (reference sequence). The CDR3 length is 15 residues. CDR3 loop: CASSYRDSGNEKLFF. The CDR3, as DNA: TGTGCCAGTAGCTACCGGGACAGTGGAAATGAAAAACTGTTTTTT.

The rearrangement uses TRBV11-3 and TRBJ2-7, with 7 bases lining up with TRBD2. J gave up 0 bases and V 2 bases, and 4 bases lay outside the gene matches. The germline CDR1 and CDR2 sequences are SGHNT and YENEEA. This CDR3 contains 15 residues. The DNA for the CDR3 is TGTGCCAGCAGCTTAAAAGCGGGAAGCTCCTACGAGCAGTACTTC. Residues: CASSLKAGSSYEQYF.

The CDR3 here is CASSLAAGGNTEAFF. CDR3 nucleotide sequence: TGCGCCAGCAGCTTGGCTGCAGGGGGCAACACTGAAGCTTTCTTT. This rearrangement joins TRBV5-1 to TRBJ1-1; TRBD1 agrees at 8 bases. The germline CDR1 and CDR2 sequences are SGHRS and YFSETQ. This CDR3 has 15 amino acids. V trimming: 0 bases; J trimming: 2 bases; junction bases outside the gene matches: 3.

The V gene is TRBV2, the J gene TRBJ2-4; D not certain. Trimming cost V 1 base and J 2 bases, with 6 bases left between them. Germline-derived CDR1 and CDR2 are SNHLY and FYNNEI. CDR3 length: 14 residues. CDR3 loop: CASSEGGSKNIQYF. CDR3 coding DNA: TGTGCCAGCAGTGAAGGAGGATCCAAAAACATTCAGTACTTC.

This clone was observed a single time. The chain uses TRBV5-5 and TRBJ2-1; 8 nucleotides match TRBD1. V trimming: 0 bases; J trimming: 4 bases; junction bases outside the gene matches: 3. Germline lookup yields CDR1 SGHKS and CDR2 YYEKEE (reference sequence). The CDR3 has 15 residues. The DNA for the CDR3 is TGTGCCAGCAGCTTGGTGGGACAGGATTACAATGAGCAGTTCTTC. Protein product: CASSLVGQDYNEQFF. The full variable domain, its missing parts supplied by reference TRBV5-5 and TRBJ2-1, is DAGVTQSPTHLIKTRGQQVTLRCSPISGHKSVSWYQQVLGQGPQFIFQYYEKEERGRGNFPDRFSARQFPNYSSELNVNALLLGDSALYLCASSLVGQDYNEQFFGPGTRLTVL.

The V and J genes are TRBV28 and TRBJ1-4; 8 bases map to TRBD1. Per germline, CDR1 MDHEN and CDR2 SYDVKM. CDR3 length equals 13 residues. Unmatched junction bases numbered 6, after V lost 8 bases and J lost 7 bases. CDR3 sequence reads: CASLQGASEKLFF. Here the CDR3 DNA reads TGTGCCAGCCTTCAGGGGGCGTCTGAAAAACTGTTTTTT.

The chain uses TRBV5-1 and TRBJ2-1, with TRBD2 matching over 12 bases. Per germline, CDR1 SGHRS and CDR2 YFSETQ. This CDR3 is built from 14 residues. The V gene end was trimmed by 2 bases and the J gene end by 7 bases; junction bases not matched to a gene: 1. This chain's CDR3 is CASSLTSGRNEQFF. The CDR3 region has the DNA TGCGCCAGCAGCTTAACTAGCGGGAGGAATGAGCAGTTCTTC.

This chain links TRBV9 with TRBJ2-7; 10 nucleotides agree with TRBD2. CDR1 and CDR2 (germline): SGDLS, YYNGEE. This CDR3 is built from 16 residues. The V segment lost 2 bases and the J segment 0 bases; nucleotides outside the gene matches: 5. The CDR3 loop reads CASSVGTSASSYEQYF. DNA of the CDR3: TGTGCCAGCAGCGTGGGGACTAGCGCCAGCTCCTACGAGCAGTACTTC.

This rearrangement joins TRBV2 to TRBJ1-3, with TRBD1 identical over 7 bases. V shed 3 bases and J 1 base; nucleotides not matched to a gene: 0. Germline CDR1 and CDR2: SNHLY and FYNNEI. The CDR3 runs 14 residues. The CDR3 loop reads CASSEDRSGNTIYF. CDR3 DNA sequence: TGTGCCAGCAGTGAGGACAGGTCTGGAAACACCATATATTTT.